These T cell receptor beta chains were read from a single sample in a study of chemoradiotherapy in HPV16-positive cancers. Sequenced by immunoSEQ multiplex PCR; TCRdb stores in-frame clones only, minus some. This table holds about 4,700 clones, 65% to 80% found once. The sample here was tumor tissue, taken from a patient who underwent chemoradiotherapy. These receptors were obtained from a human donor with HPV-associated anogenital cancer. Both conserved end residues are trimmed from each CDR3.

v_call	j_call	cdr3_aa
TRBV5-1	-	ASSADRMGEQY
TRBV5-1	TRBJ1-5	ASSLVGGSNQPQH
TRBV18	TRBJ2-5	ASSPGGVQETQY
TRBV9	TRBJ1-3	ASSVVGIGGTIY
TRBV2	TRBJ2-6	ASRGGTGANVLT
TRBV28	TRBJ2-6	ASSLESSASGANVLT
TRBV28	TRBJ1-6	ASRQSYNSPLH
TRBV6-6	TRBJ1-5	ASSYTTGFEQPQH
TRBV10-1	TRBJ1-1	ASQTPPLNTEAF
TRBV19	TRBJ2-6	ASRDPGQGTGANVLT
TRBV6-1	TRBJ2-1	ASSESSRGNEQF
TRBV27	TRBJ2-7	ASSPGQRASEQY
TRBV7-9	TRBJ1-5	ASSIRDSNQPQH
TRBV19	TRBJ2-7	AIAKGSYEQY
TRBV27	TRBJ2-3	ASSLSPAGGATDTQY
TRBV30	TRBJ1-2	AWTAGNYGYT